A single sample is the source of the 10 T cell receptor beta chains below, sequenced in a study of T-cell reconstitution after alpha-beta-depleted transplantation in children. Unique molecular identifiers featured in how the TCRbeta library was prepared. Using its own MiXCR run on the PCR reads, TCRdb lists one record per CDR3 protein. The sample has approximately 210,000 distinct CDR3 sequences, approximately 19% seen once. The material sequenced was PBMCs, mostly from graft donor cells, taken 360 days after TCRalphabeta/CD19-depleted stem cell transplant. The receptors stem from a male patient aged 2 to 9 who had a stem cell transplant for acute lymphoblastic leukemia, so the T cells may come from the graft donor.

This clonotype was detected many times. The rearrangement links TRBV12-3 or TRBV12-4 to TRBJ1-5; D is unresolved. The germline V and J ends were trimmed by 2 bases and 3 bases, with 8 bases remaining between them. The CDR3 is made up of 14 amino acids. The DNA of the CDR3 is TGTGCCAGCAGTTTAAAGGGAAACAATCAGCCCCAGCATTTT. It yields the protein CASSLKGNNQPQHF.

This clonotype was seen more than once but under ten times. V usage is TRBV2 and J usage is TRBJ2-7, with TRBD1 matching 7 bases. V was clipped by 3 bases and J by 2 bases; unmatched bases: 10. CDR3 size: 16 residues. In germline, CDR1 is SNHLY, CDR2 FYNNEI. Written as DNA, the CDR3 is TGTGCCAGCAGTGAGACGTTCCCGGGACAGCCCTACGAGCAGTACTTC. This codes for CASSETFPGQPYEQYF. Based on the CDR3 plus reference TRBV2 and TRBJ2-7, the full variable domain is EPEVTQTPSHQVTQMGQEVILRCVPISNHLYFYWYRQILGQKVEFLVSFYNNEISEKSEIFDDQFSVERPDGSNFTLKIRSTKLEDSAMYFCASSETFPGQPYEQYFGPGTRLTVT.

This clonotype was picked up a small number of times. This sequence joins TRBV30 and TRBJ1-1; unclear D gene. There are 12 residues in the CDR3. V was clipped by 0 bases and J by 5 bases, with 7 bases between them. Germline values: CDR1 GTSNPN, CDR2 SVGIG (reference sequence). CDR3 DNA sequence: TGTGCCTGGAGTGTCCCAGTAACTGAAGCTTTCTTT. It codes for CAWSVPVTEAFF.

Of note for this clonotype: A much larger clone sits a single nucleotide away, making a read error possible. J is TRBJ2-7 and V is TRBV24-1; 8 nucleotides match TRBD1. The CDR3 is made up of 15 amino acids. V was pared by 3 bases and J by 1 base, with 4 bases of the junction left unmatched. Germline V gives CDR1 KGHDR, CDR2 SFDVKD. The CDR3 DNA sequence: TGTGCCACCAGTGATCCCTGGACAGGGTCCTACGAGCAGTACTTC. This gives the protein CATSDPWTGSYEQYF.

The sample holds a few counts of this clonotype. Here the CDR3 DNA reads TGCGCCAGCAGCGGGGCCAAACAGGGAAGCTCCTACGAGCAGTACTTC. It is translated as CASSGAKQGSSYEQYF. The chain links TRBV5-1 to TRBJ2-7, with D possibly TRBD1 on 6 matching bases. The CDR3 is made up of 16 amino acids. The germline V gene encodes CDR1 SGHRS and CDR2 YFSETQ. V lost 4 bases and J lost 0, with 17 bases in between.

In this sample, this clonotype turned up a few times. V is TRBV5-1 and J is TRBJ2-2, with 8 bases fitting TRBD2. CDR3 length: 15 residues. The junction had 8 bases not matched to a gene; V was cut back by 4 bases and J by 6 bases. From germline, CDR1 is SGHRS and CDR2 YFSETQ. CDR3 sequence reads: CASSRTGGLSGELFF. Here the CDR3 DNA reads TGCGCCAGCAGCCGTACGGGGGGGCTGTCCGGGGAGCTGTTTTTT. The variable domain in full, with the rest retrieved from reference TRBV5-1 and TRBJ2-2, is KAGVTQTPRYLIKTRGQQVTLSCSPISGHRSVSWYQQTPGQGLQFLFEYFSETQRNKGNFPGRFSGRQFSNSRSEMNVSTLELGDSALYLCASSRTGGLSGELFFGEGSRLTVL.

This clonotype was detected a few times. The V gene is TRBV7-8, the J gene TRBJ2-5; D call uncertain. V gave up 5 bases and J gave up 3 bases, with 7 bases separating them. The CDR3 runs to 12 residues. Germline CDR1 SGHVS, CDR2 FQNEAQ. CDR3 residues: CASSPWEETQYF. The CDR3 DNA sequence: TGTGCCAGCAGCCCTTGGGAAGAGACCCAGTACTTC.

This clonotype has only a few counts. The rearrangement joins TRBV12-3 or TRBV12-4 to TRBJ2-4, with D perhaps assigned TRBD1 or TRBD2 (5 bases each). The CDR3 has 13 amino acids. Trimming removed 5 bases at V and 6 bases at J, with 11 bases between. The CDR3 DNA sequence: TGTGCCAGCAGTCCCCGGGACCGAAACATTCAGTACTTC. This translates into CASSPRDRNIQYF.

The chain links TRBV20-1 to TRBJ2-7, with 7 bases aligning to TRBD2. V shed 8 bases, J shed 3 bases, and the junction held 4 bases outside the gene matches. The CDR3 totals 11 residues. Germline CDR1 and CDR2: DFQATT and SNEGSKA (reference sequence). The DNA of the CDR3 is TGCAGTATGACTAGCCGCTACGAGCAGTACTTC. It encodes CSMTSRYEQYF.

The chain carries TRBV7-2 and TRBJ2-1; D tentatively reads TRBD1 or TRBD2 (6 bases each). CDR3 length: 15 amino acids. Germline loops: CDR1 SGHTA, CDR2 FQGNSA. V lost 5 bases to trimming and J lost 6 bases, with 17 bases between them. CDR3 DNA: TGTGCCAGCAGCGGAGGGGGAACAGGGCGCAATGAGCAGTTCTTC. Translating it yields CASSGGGTGRNEQFF. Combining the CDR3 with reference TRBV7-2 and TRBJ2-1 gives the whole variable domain GAGVSQSPSNKVTEKGKDVELRCDPISGHTALYWYRQSLGQGLEFLIYFQGNSAPDKSGLPSDRFSAERTGGSVSTLTIQRTQQEDSAVYLCASSGGGTGRNEQFFGPGTRLTVL.